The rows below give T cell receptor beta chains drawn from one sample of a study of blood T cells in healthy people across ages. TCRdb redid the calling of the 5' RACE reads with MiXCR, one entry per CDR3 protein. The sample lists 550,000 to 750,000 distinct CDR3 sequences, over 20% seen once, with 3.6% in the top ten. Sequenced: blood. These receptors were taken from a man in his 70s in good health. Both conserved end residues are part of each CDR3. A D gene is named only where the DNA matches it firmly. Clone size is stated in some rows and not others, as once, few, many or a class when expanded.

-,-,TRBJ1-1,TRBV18,TGTGCCAGCCAGGTAGAGGGGAGAACTGAAGCTTTCTTT,CASQVEGRTEAFF
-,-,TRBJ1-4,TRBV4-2,TGTGCCAGCAGGGACGAGCGGACGGGTGAAAAACTGTTTTTT,CASRDERTGEKLFF
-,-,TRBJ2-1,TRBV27,TGTGCCAGCAGTCGACTGATAAGCTCCTACAATGAGCAGTTCTTC,CASSRLISSYNEQFF
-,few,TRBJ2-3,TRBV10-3,TGTGCCATCGGCGCCACAGATACGCAGTATTTT,CAIGATDTQYF
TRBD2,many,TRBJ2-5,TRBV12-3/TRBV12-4,TGTGCCAGCAGTTTAGTCCTAGCGGGAGGTGAGACCCAGTACTTC,CASSLVLAGGETQYF
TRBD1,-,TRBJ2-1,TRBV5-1,TGCGCCAGCAGCTTGGCTGGGACAGGGGTCCACAATGAGCAGTTCTTC,CASSLAGTGVHNEQFF
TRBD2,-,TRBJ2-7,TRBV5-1,TGCGCCAGCAATACCCATTCGGGACTAGCGGGATACGAGCAGTACTTC,CASNTHSGLAGYEQYF
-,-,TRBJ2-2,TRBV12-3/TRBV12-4,TGTGCCAGCAGCCCCATGTTCCGGAACACCGGGGAGTTGTTTTTT,CASSPMFRNTGELFF
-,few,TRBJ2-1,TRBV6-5,TGTGCCAGCAGTTACGGCAGGTACAATGAGCAGTTCTTC,CASSYGRYNEQFF
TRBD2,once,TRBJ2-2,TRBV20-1,TGCAGTGCTAGAGATCCCCTCCGTAGCGGGGATTACACCGGGGAGCTGTTTTTT,CSARDPLRSGDYTGELFF
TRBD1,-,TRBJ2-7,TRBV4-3,TGCGCCAGCAGCCAAGCCCGACAGGGGCTCCCCTACGAGCAGTACTTC,CASSQARQGLPYEQYF
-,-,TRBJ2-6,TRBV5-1,TGCGCCAGCAGCTATACAGGGAACTCTGGGGCCAACGTCCTGACTTTC,CASSYTGNSGANVLTF
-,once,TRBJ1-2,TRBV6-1,TGTGCCAACGGGCCCCCTGGCTATGGCTACACCTTC,CANGPPGYGYTF
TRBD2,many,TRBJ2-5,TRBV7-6,TGTGCCAGCAGCCTAGGGACTAGCGGAGAAGAGACCCAGTACTTC,CASSLGTSGEETQYF
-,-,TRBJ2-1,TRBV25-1,TGTGCCAGCAGTGAATATCGGGCGGATTACAATGAGCAGTTCTTC,CASSEYRADYNEQFF
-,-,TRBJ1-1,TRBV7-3,TGTGCCAGCAGCTTAACTACCAACACTGAAGCTTTCTTT,CASSLTTNTEAFF
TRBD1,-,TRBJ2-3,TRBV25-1,TGTGCCAGCAGTGATCCCGGGACAGGGGTTTTGGCGCAGTATTTT,CASSDPGTGVLAQYF
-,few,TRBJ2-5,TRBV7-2,TGTGCCAGCAGCTTAGGGGTCTTCCCCCGGCAACAGACCCAGTACTTC,CASSLGVFPRQQTQYF
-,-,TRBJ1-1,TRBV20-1,TGCAGTGCTAGAGAACAGGTCTTGAACACTGAAGCTTTCTTT,CSAREQVLNTEAFF
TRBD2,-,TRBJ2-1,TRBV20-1,TGCAGTGCTAGAGATCGGGCTAGCGGGAGGGCCTACAATGAGCAGTTCTTC,CSARDRASGRAYNEQFF
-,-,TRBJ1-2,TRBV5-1,TGCGCCAGCAGCTTGGAAGGGCTAGGCGGCTACACCTTC,CASSLEGLGGYTF
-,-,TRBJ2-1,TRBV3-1,TGTGCCAGCAGCCAAGACTGGCAGAACAATGAGCAGTTCTTC,CASSQDWQNNEQFF
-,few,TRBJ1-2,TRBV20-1,TGCAGTGCTACTGGAAGTAATGGCTACACCTTC,CSATGSNGYTF
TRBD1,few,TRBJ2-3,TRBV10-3,TGTGCCATCAGTGACCTACAGGGGACAGATACGCAGTATTTT,CAISDLQGTDTQYF
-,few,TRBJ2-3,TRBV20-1,TGCAGTGCTATAGAACAGAACACAGATACGCAGTATTTT,CSAIEQNTDTQYF
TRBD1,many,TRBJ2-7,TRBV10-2,TGCGCCAGCAGTGACTGGACAGGGGGGTGGGAGCAGTACTTC,CASSDWTGGWEQYF
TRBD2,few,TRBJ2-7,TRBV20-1,TGCAGTGCTCCACCTAGCGGGAGGGCCGTTTTTATGGCCTACGAGCAGTACTTC,CSAPPSGRAVFMAYEQYF
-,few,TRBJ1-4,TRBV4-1,TGCGCCAGCAGCCAAGACTGGGGCGGGACACAAAAAGCAACTAATGAAAAACTGTTTTTT,CASSQDWGGTQKATNEKLFF
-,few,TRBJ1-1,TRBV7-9,TGTGCCAGCAGCTTAGGGGGGGGGGTACCTGAAGCTTTCTTT,CASSLGGGVPEAFF
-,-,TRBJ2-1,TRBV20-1,TGCAGTGCTAGCCCCCGCGGGCTGGTAAGGAATGAGCAGTTCTTC,CSASPRGLVRNEQFF
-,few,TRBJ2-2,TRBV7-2,TGTGCCAGCAGCCAGACGGCCCGCACCGGGGAGCTGTTTTTT,CASSQTARTGELFF
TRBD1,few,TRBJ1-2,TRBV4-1,TGCGCCAGCAGCCAAGCCCAGGGGGCCGGGGATGGCTACACCTTC,CASSQAQGAGDGYTF
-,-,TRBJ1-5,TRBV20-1,TGCAGTGCTAGCGCAGGACAGAGAGCGGGCAATCAGCCCCAGCATTTT,CSASAGQRAGNQPQHF
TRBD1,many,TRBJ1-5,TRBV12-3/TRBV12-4,TGTGCCAGCAGTTTAGCCGGGACAGGGATGGGTCAGCCCCAGCATTTT,CASSLAGTGMGQPQHF
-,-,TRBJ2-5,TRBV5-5,TGTGCCAGCAGCTTGACGGTGGGCCAAGAGACCCAGTACTTC,CASSLTVGQETQYF
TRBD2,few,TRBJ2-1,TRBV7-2,TGTGCCAGCAGCGACCCTAGCGGGAGCTATGAGCAGTTCTTC,CASSDPSGSYEQFF
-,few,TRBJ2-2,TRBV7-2,TGTGCCAGCAGCTTAGACTACGGCACCGGGGAGCTGTTTTTT,CASSLDYGTGELFF
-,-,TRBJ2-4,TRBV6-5,TGTGCCAGCAGCCCCAGGGCCGGTGTTCAGTACTTC,CASSPRAGVQYF
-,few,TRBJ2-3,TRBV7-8,TGTGCCAGCAGCTTGGGGGGATATAGAGATACGCAGTATTTT,CASSLGGYRDTQYF
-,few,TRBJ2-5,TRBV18,TGTGCCAGCTCACCACTAGGTCCCGCGGGGTCGGTACAAGAGACCCAGTACTTC,CASSPLGPAGSVQETQYF
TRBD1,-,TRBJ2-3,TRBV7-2,TGTGCCAGCAGCCAAGAACAGGGGGCGGATACGCAGTATTTT,CASSQEQGADTQYF
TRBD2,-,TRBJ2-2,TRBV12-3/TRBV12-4,TGTGCCAGCAGTTCGCCTATGACTAGCGGTTTCGGGGAGCTGTTTTTT,CASSSPMTSGFGELFF
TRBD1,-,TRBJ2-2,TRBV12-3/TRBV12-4,TGTGCCAGCAGTGAATCCGGGACAGGGGGTTCGAACACCGGGGAGCTGTTTTTT,CASSESGTGGSNTGELFF
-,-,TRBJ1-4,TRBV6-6,TGTGCCAGCAGTTTACCCATGGGTACAGGAGCCCTAGGGGAAAAACTGTTTTTT,CASSLPMGTGALGEKLFF
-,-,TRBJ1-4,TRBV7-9,TGTGCCAGCAGCTTCAAGGGAATAAGTGAAAAACTGTTTTTT,CASSFKGISEKLFF
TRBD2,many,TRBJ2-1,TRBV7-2,TGTGCCAGCAGCTTAAATTCCGCGGGGGTGTCGAATGAGCAGTTCTTC,CASSLNSAGVSNEQFF
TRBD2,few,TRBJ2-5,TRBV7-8,TGTGCCAGCAGCTTAGCAAACGGGAGGGCCATAAAGACCCAGTACTTC,CASSLANGRAIKTQYF
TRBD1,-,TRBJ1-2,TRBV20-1,TGCAGTGCTAGACCTGGGACAGGGGGAGGGAGCACCTTC,CSARPGTGGGSTF
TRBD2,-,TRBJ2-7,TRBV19,TGCGCCAGTCGGGGAATTAACCCACTAGCGGGAATATTAACCTACGAGCAGTACTTC,CASRGINPLAGILTYEQYF
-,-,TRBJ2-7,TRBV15,TGTGCCACCAGCAGAGTGGCGGGATCCTACGAGCAGTACTTC,CATSRVAGSYEQYF